Reported below is one T cell receptor beta chain. CDR1 and CDR2 from the germline V gene are SQVTM and ANQGSEA. The length of the CDR3 is 12 residues. Trimming removed 4 bases from V and 4 bases from J, with 8 bases in between. The entry originates in a study of CD8 T cells in Susac syndrome. It was with random hexamers that 0.5 to 1 ug RNA was reverse transcribed. Amplification of TCR beta CDR3 used immunoSEQ multiplex PCR across 54 Vbeta and 13 Jbeta. TCRdb re-analysed the immunoSEQ multiplex PCR reads in MiXCR, keeping a single row per CDR3 protein. This table has about 130,000 distinct CDR3 sequences, 90% to 95% appearing once. In blood CD8+ and CD4+ T cells, TCR beta underwent sequencing. Controls comprised healthy donors matched for age and sex. TEMRA cells were FACS-enriched, while CD8+ and CD4+ T cells were negatively isolated.

The TCR sequence derives from a human donor in good health. The sequenced material came from CD4+ T cells from PBMCs. The chain links TRBV29-1 to TRBJ1-5; D perhaps matches TRBD1 (5 bases). CDR3 loop: CSVGDGNQPQHF. CDR3 bases: TGCAGCGTTGGGGACGGAAATCAGCCCCAGCATTTT.